Following are 14 T cell receptor beta chains from one sample sequenced in a study of shared clonotypes between healthy human individuals. The naive CD8 population came from CD45RO-negative cells selected for CCR7, without terminally differentiated effector memory CD45RA+ cells. The protocol was immunoSEQ multiplex PCR, while the TCRdb copy is restricted to in-frame clones and leaves out a portion. This table holds about 2 million clones, 85% to 95% found once. Sequences were obtained from naive CD8+ T cells sorted from blood. The receptors come from a man aged 18 to 30 in good health.

A word on this clone: Other nucleotide sequences in the sample specify the same CDR3. The chain carries TRBV27 and TRBJ2-7, with D uncertain. This CDR3 is 12 amino acids long. V lost 5 bases and J lost 2, with 7 bases in between. CDR1 MNHEY and CDR2 SMNVEV come from the germline V gene (reference sequence). In nucleotides, the CDR3 is TGTGCCAGCAGTCCGAGCCCCTACGAGCAGTACTTC. Its translation: CASSPSPYEQYF.

CDR3 amino acids: CASSGTGEQYF. The CDR3 nucleotides are TGTGCCAGCAGTGGGACAGGGGAGCAGTACTTC. The chain has TRBV6-1 and TRBJ2-7; 8 nucleotides line up with TRBD1. The CDR3 totals 11 residues. Germline CDR1 reads MNHNS; CDR2 reads SASEGT. V trimming: 4 bases; J trimming: 7 bases; junction bases outside the gene matches: 0.

V gene TRBV27 combines with J gene TRBJ2-2; D gene unclear. The V and J ends lost 6 bases and 7 bases respectively, with 15 bases between them. This CDR3 has 14 residues. The V gene's germline CDR1 is MNHEY and CDR2 SMNVEV (reference sequence). CDR3 nucleotide sequence: TGTGCCAGCAGGGATTTACTTCCCATCGGGGAGCTGTTTTTT. Its translation: CASRDLLPIGELFF.

This rearrangement joins TRBV4-3 to TRBJ2-3, with TRBD2 matching 10 bases. The CDR3 spans 16 residues. Per the germline V gene, CDR1 is LGHNA and CDR2 is YSLEER. J was trimmed by 1 base and V by 4 bases; bases with no gene match: 5. The CDR3 sequence is CASSRILAGRTDTQYF. CDR3 nucleotides: TGCGCCAGCAGCCGAATACTAGCGGGGCGCACAGATACGCAGTATTTT.

The chain carries TRBV5-1 and TRBJ2-5; 11 bases match TRBD2. This CDR3 comprises 16 residues. Per germline, CDR1 SGHRS and CDR2 YFSETQ. Trimming cost V 2 bases and J 3 bases; bases outside gene matches: 6. The CDR3 loop reads CASSFPGSGGEETQYF. As DNA, the CDR3 is TGCGCCAGCAGCTTCCCGGGTAGCGGGGGGGAAGAGACCCAGTACTTC.

The gene calls are TRBV27 and TRBJ1-1, with 7 bases aligning to TRBD1. With 6 bases clipped from V and 6 bases from J, the junction kept 1 base outside the gene matches. Germline V lookup: CDR1 MNHEY, CDR2 SMNVEV (reference sequence). The CDR3 consists of 11 residues. The CDR3 here is CASSDRAEAFF. The CDR3 bases are TGTGCCAGCAGCGACAGGGCTGAAGCTTTCTTT.

The chain links TRBV6-1 to TRBJ1-2; 10 positions agree with TRBD1. The CDR3 has 15 amino acids. CDR1 MNHNS and CDR2 SASEGT come from the germline V gene. J lost 4 bases, V lost 6 bases, and 8 bases had no gene match. CDR3 in amino acids: CASRDGQGVVYGYTF. CDR3 DNA: TGTGCCAGCAGAGACGGACAGGGGGTAGTCTATGGCTACACCTTC.

In its sample, this clone was seen once. This chain links TRBV6-6 with TRBJ1-4; D is ambiguous. Germline V gives CDR1 MNHNY, CDR2 SVGAGI (reference sequence). This CDR3 has 13 residues. The ends were cut back, 2 bases at V and 8 bases at J, with 9 bases in the middle. The CDR3 DNA sequence: TGTGCCAGCAGTTACCGGTTGGGGGAAAAACTGTTTTTT. Amino acid sequence: CASSYRLGEKLFF.

The rearrangement links TRBV29-1 to TRBJ1-2; TRBD1 matches 10 bases. J gave up 3 bases and V 7 bases, and 5 bases lay outside the gene matches. Germline loops: CDR1 SQVTM, CDR2 ANQGSEA. This CDR3 has 13 residues. The CDR3, as DNA: TGCAGCGCCGACAGGGGGCGCGACTATGGCTACACCTTC. It is translated as CSADRGRDYGYTF. The full variable domain, its missing parts supplied by reference TRBV29-1 and TRBJ1-2, is SAVISQKPSRDICQRGTSLTIQCQVDSQVTMMFWYRQQPGQSLTLIATANQGSEATYESGFVIDKFPISRPNLTFSTLTVSNMSPEDSSIYLCSADRGRDYGYTFGSGTRLTVV.

The CDR3 here is CASSDPLGIWPYEQYF. The CDR3 DNA reads as TGTGCCAGCAGCGACCCTCTAGGAATTTGGCCCTACGAGCAGTACTTC. J is TRBJ2-7 and V is TRBV9; D is unresolved. The V gene lost 3 bases and the J gene lost 2 bases, with 18 bases spanning the gap. The CDR3 covers 16 residues. The V gene's germline CDR1 is SGDLS and CDR2 YYNGEE.

A word on this clone: One end of the junction varies from germline; a read error may be responsible. The sample carries other DNA sequences with the same CDR3. The chain joins TRBV28 to TRBJ2-3; 12 bases are a match to TRBD2. Germline V lookup: CDR1 MDHEN, CDR2 SYDVKM. CDR3 size: 14 residues. The CDR3 spells CASKLAGGTDTQYF. CDR3 DNA sequence: TGTGCCAGCAAACTAGCGGGGGGCACGGATACGCAGTATTTT. Looking up the rest from reference TRBV28 and TRBJ2-3 gives the full variable domain: DVKVTQSSRYLVKRTGEKVFLECVQDMDHENMFWYRQDPGLGLRLIYFSYDVKMKEKGDIPEGYSVSREKKERFSLILESASTNQTSMYLCASKLAGGTDTQYFGPGTRLTVL.

V is TRBV7-6 and J is TRBJ2-5; TRBD2 agrees at 8 bases. V was pared by 5 bases and J by 1 base, with 3 bases of the junction left unmatched. The CDR3 is made up of 14 amino acids. Germline V gene data show CDR1 as SGHVS and CDR2 as FNYEAQ. CDR3 region: CASSREGVQETQYF. CDR3 coding DNA: TGTGCCAGCAGCCGGGAGGGGGTCCAAGAGACCCAGTACTTC.

This chain connects TRBV19 to TRBJ1-5, with TRBD1 identical over 10 bases. The ends lost 5 bases at V and 6 bases at J; junction bases unmatched: 13. The germline V gene encodes CDR1 LNHDA and CDR2 SQIVND (reference sequence). The CDR3 totals 17 residues. CDR3: CASSSTGTGAFSQPQHF. In DNA form, the CDR3 reads TGTGCCAGTAGTTCTACCGGGACAGGGGCGTTTAGTCAGCCCCAGCATTTT.

The genes are TRBV25-1 and TRBJ2-1; perhaps D is TRBD1 or TRBD2 (5 bases each). The V gene lost 1 base and the J gene lost 9 bases, with 13 bases spanning the gap. The CDR3 is made up of 14 amino acids. CDR1 is MGHDK, CDR2 SYGVNS, per germline. Here the CDR3 DNA reads TGTGCCAGCAGTGAATTCCAGGGAGCGAGTGAGCAGTTCTTC. Amino acid sequence: CASSEFQGASEQFF.